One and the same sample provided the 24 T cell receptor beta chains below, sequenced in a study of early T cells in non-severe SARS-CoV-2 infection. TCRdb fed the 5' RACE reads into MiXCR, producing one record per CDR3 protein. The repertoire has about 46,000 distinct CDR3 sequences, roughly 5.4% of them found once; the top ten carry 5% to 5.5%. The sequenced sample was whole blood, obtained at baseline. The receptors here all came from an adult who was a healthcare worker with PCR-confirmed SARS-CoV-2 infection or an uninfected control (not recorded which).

The CDR3 protein is CASSKKGTSSRQETQYF. The CDR3 DNA follows: TGTGCCAGCAGCAAGAAGGGGACTAGCTCGCGACAAGAGACCCAGTACTTC. The rearrangement joins TRBV3-1 to TRBJ2-5, with 9 bases matching TRBD2. The V gene's germline CDR1 is LGHDT and CDR2 YNNKEL (reference sequence). V was pared by 5 bases and J by 2 bases, with 12 bases of the junction left unmatched. There are 17 residues in the CDR3.

The CDR3 loop is CASSPKIGQEAGNTEAFF. Here the CDR3 DNA reads TGTGCCAGCAGCCCCAAGATTGGGCAGGAAGCAGGGAACACTGAAGCTTTCTTT. V usage is TRBV9 and J usage is TRBJ1-1, with D unresolved. Germline CDR1 SGDLS, CDR2 YYNGEE. The CDR3 sequence is 18 residues long. V lost 4 bases, J lost 1 base, and 23 bases lay in between. The variable domain in full, with the rest retrieved from reference TRBV9 and TRBJ1-1, is DSGVTQTPKHLITATGQRVTLRCSPRSGDLSVYWYQQSLDQGLQFLIQYYNGEERAKGNILERFSAQQFPDLHSELNLSSLELGDSALYFCASSPKIGQEAGNTEAFFGQGTRLTVV.

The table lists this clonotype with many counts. The CDR3 sequence: CASSVQPSAPYEQYF. CDR3 sequence (DNA): TGTGCCAGCAGCGTGCAGCCCTCAGCCCCCTACGAGCAGTACTTC. The genes are TRBV9 and TRBJ2-7; D ambiguous. Deletions cut 2 bases from V and 2 bases from J, with 14 bases between. The CDR3 contains 15 residues. Germline loops: CDR1 SGDLS, CDR2 YYNGEE. Complete variable domain (other parts from reference TRBV9 and TRBJ2-7): DSGVTQTPKHLITATGQRVTLRCSPRSGDLSVYWYQQSLDQGLQFLIQYYNGEERAKGNILERFSAQQFPDLHSELNLSSLELGDSALYFCASSVQPSAPYEQYFGPGTRLTVT.

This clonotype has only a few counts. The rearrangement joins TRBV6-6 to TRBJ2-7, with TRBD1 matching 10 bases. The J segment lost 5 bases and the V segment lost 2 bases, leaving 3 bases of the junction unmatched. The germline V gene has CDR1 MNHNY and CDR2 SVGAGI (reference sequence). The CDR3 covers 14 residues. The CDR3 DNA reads TGTGCCAGCAGTTACCTGGGACAGGGGAACGAGCAGTACTTC. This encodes CASSYLGQGNEQYF.

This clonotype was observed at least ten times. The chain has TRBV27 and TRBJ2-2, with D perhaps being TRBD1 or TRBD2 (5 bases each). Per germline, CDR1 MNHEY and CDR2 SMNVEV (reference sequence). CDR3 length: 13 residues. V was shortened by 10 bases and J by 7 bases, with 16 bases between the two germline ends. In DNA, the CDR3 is TGTGCCACGGGGACCCCGTGGGGCGGGGAGCTGTTTTTT. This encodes CATGTPWGGELFF.

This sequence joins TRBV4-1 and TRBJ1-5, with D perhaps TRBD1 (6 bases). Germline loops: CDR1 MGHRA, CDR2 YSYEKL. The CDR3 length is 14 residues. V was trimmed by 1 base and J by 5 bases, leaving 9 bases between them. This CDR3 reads CASSQGSGDQPQHF. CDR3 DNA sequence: TGCGCCAGCAGCCAAGGTTCAGGGGATCAGCCCCAGCATTTT.

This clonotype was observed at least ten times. The CDR3 DNA is TGTGCCAGCAGCTCTCGACAGGAGCGGGGCAATGAGCAGTTCTTC. This encodes CASSSRQERGNEQFF. J is TRBJ2-1 and V is TRBV11-2; tentative D call: TRBD2 (7 bases). From germline, CDR1 is SGHAT and CDR2 FQNNGV. With 4 bases removed from V and 6 bases from J, the gap between germline ends came to 16 bases. The CDR3 is made up of 15 amino acids.

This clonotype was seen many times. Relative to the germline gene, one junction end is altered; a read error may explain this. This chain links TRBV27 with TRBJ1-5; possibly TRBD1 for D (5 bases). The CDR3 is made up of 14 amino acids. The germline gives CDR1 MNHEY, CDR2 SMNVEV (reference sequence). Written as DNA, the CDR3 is TGTGCCAGCAGTCTATCCTGGGGGAATCAGCCCCAGCATTTT. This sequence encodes CASSLSWGNQPQHF.

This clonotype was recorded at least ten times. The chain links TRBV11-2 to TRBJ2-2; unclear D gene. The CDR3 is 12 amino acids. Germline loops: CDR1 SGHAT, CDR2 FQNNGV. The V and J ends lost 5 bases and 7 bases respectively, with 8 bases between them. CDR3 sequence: CASSQQSGELFF. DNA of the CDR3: TGTGCCAGCAGCCAACAGAGCGGGGAGCTGTTTTTT. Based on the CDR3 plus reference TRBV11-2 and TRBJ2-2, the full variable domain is EAGVAQSPRYKIIEKRQSVAFWCNPISGHATLYWYQQILGQGPKLLIQFQNNGVVDDSQLPKDRFSAERLKGVDSTLKIQPAKLEDSAVYLCASSQQSGELFFGEGSRLTVL.

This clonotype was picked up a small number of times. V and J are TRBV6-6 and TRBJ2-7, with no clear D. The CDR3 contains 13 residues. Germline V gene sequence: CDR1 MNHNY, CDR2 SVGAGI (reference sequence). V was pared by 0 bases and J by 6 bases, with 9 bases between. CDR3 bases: TGTGCCAGCAGTTACTCACCCCTGTCCGAGCAGTACTTC. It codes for CASSYSPLSEQYF.

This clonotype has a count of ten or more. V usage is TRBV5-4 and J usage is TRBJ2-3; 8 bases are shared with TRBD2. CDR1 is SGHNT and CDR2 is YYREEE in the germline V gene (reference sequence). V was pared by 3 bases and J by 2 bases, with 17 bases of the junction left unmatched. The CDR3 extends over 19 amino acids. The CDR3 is CASSWWRLAPLPDTDTQYF. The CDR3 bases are TGTGCCAGCAGCTGGTGGAGACTAGCGCCTTTACCTGACACAGATACGCAGTATTTT.

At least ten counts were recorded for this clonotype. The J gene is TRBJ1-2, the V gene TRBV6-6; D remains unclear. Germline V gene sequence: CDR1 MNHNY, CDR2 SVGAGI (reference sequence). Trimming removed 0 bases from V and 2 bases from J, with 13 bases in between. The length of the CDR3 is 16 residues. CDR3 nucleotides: TGTGCCAGCAGTTACTCGGTCCTCCCCTCAAACTATGGCTACACCTTC. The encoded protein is CASSYSVLPSNYGYTF.

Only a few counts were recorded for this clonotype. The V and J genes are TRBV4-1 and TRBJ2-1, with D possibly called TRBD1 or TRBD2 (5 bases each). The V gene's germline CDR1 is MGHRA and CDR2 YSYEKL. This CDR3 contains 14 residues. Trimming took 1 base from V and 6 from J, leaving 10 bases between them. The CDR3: CASSQVRGPNEQFF. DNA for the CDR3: TGCGCCAGCAGCCAAGTGAGGGGCCCCAATGAGCAGTTCTTC.

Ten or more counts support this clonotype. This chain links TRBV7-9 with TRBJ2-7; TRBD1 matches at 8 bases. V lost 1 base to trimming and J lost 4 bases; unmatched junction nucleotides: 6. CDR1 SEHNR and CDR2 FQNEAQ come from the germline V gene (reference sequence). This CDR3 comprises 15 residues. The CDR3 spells CASSLDRGQVYEQYF. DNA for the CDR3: TGTGCCAGCAGCTTAGATAGGGGACAGGTTTACGAGCAGTACTTC. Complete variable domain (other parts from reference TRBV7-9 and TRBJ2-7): DTGVSQNPRHKITKRGQNVTFRCDPISEHNRLYWYRQTLGQGPEFLTYFQNEAQLEKSRLLSDRFSAERPKGSFSTLEIQRTEQGDSAMYLCASSLDRGQVYEQYFGPGTRLTVT.

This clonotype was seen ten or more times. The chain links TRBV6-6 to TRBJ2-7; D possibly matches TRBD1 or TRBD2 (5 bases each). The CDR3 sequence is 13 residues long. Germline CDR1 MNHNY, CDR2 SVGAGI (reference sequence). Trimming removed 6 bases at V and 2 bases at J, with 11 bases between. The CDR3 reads CASSHGAAYEQYF. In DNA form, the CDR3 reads TGTGCCAGCAGCCACGGGGCTGCCTACGAGCAGTACTTC.

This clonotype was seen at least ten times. The CDR3 is CSGLAGSYNEQFF. CDR3 DNA: TGCAGCGGATTAGCGGGTTCCTACAATGAGCAGTTCTTC. This chain joins TRBV29-1 and TRBJ2-1, with 7 bases aligning to TRBD2. CDR1 and CDR2 from the germline V gene are SQVTM and ANQGSEA. CDR3 length: 13 residues. The ends lost 7 bases at V and 1 base at J; junction bases unmatched: 4.

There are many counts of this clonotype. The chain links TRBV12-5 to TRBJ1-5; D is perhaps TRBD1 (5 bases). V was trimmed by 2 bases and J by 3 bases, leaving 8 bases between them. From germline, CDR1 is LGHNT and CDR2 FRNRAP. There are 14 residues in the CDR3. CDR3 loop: CASGLSGTNQPQHF. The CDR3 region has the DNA TGTGCTAGTGGTTTGTCCGGGACCAATCAGCCCCAGCATTTT.

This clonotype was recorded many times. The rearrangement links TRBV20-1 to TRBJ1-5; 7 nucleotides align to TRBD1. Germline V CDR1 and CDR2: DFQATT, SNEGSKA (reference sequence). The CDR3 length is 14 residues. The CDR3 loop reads CSAKPGTDNQPQHF. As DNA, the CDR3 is TGCAGCGCGAAACCCGGGACAGACAATCAGCCCCAGCATTTT.

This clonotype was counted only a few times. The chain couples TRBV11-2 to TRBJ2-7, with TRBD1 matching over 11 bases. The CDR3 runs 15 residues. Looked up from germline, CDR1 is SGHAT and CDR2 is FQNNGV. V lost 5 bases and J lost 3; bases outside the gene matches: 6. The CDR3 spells CASSHGQGASYEQYF. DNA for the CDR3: TGTGCCAGCAGCCACGGACAGGGGGCCAGCTACGAGCAGTACTTC.

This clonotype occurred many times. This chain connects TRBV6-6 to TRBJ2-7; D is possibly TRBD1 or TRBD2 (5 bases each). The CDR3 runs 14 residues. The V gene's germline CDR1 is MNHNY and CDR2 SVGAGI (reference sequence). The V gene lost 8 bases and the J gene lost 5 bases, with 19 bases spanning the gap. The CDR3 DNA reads TGTGCCAGCTCCGGGGACGGTGCTACTGACGAGCAGTACTTC. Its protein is CASSGDGATDEQYF.

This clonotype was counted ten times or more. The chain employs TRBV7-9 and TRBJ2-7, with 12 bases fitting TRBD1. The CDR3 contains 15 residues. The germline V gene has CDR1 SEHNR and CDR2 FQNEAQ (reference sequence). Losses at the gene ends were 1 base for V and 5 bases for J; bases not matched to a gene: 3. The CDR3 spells CASSLVGQGANEQYF. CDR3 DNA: TGTGCCAGCAGCTTAGTGGGACAGGGGGCCAACGAGCAGTACTTC. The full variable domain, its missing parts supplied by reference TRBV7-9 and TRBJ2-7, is DTGVSQNPRHKITKRGQNVTFRCDPISEHNRLYWYRQTLGQGPEFLTYFQNEAQLEKSRLLSDRFSAERPKGSFSTLEIQRTEQGDSAMYLCASSLVGQGANEQYFGPGTRLTVT.

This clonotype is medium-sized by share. CDR3 in DNA: TGTGCCAGCGAGCTCGCTAATGAGCAGTTCTTC. Protein product: CASELANEQFF. The chain carries TRBV12-3 or TRBV12-4 and TRBJ2-1; D unresolved. This CDR3 contains 11 residues. Deletions cut 8 bases from V and 7 bases from J, with 9 bases between.

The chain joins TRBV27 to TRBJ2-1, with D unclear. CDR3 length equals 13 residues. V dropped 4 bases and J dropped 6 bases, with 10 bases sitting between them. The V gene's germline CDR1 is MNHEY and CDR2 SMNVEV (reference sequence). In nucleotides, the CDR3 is TGTGCCAGCAGTTCGGGTAGCCCCAATGAGCAGTTCTTC. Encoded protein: CASSSGSPNEQFF.

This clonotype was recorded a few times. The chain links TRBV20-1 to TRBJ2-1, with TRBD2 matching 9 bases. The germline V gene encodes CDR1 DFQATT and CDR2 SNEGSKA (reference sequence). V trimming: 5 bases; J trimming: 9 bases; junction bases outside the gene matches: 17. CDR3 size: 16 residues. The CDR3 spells CSALLPGTSLGGEQFF. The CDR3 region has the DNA TGCAGTGCTCTCCTTCCCGGGACTAGCCTGGGGGGTGAGCAGTTCTTC.